Reported below is one T cell receptor (beta chain). The antigen this receptor binds is unknown. Within one base of it there is no much larger clone, and no base qualities were kept. The EasySep Human CD8+ T Cell Enrichment Kit was used on day 10 to isolate CD8+ T cells from every culture. This specimen comes from a study of CD8 T cell repertoires and HIV-1 epitope variants (dated by TCRdb to the early 2020s). With respect to the entire study: In separate culture wells, T cells were stimulated with each of twenty-five peptides that represented autologous and known Gag and Nef epitope variants. A 1M T cell aliquot was kept as an uncultured baseline condition, separate from the approximately 83 T cell cultures. T cells were enriched using the EasySep Human T Cell Enrichment Kit and then co-cultured with an equal number of autologous T cell-negative cells acting as antigen-presenting cells. The cultures were grown for ten to eleven days in IMDM with gentamicin, and half of the media was changed on days 3 and 7 with IL-2, IL-7 and IL-15 added. A total of 83 T cell cultures were run, with each culture condition done in triplicate except for one peptide, which was done in duplicate. The control conditions were a CMV, EBV and flu peptide pool, the Ebola AY9 epitope as a negative control, and a well with no peptide. The epitopes tested covered three Gag epitope families plus Nef HW9 and YT9.

Sequencing of TCR beta CDR3 regions was done on the immunoSEQ platform at survey depth. The QIAamp DNA micro kit was used to extract genomic DNA from every cultured and uncultured CD8+ T cell population. The source study handled its data this way. Samples with fewer than 5,000 productive reads were excluded, which removed about 7% of the roughly 80 HIV peptide-stimulated cultures. A MANAFEST web app trimmed sequences to CDR3 and removed nonproductive sequences, CDR3s under 5 amino acids, and those not starting C or ending F/W. Clonotypes were classified as antigen-specific only if expansion was observed in at least 2 of 3 replicates versus the no-peptide control at FDR 0.01, only within one epitope family. A frequency at least fivefold higher than in wells stimulated with peptides from other epitope families was additionally required for specific clonotypes. TCRdb re-hosts the immuneACCESS table, in-frame sequences only. Its copies lack some clones; in the studies checked, an unresolved V gene accounts for under half of them, and the cause for the rest is not known. The V and J calls and clone size are taken from that table; D and trimming were inferred from the DNA. The sample contains thousands of clones, roughly two thirds of them found a single time. The biggest ten clones account for about two fifths of the sample.

Overall study results and their limits: The assay identified only TCR beta chains and indicated proliferation in response to antigen, without indicating T cell function or cytokine profile. Five clonotypes recognized the Nef KF9 family and one clonotype recognized the HW9 family, while no responses were seen to the TAALDMSHF plasma variant. The study identified eight to ten antigen-specific TCR beta clonotypes, roughly 6 of which appeared to be cross-reactive for autologous or known escape epitope variants.

From its cysteine to its phenylalanine, the CDR3 spans 15 amino acids. The sequence is cut down to CDR3 DNA, 45 bases in frame from base 1. The germline ends are 13 bases apart after V is trimmed by 5 bases and J by 5 bases. CDR1 and CDR2 were assigned from the germline V gene as MNHNS and SASEGT. The TCR comes from a male donor with HIV. The chain employs TRBV6-1 and TRBJ1-6; D gene: possibly TRBD1, on 5 matching bases. Sequenced material: cultured CD8+ T cells derived from PBMCs. The DNA is TGTGCCAGCAGTCGACAGCCGAAGGATAATTCACCCCTCCACTTT. Its protein reads: CASSRQPKDNSPLHF.